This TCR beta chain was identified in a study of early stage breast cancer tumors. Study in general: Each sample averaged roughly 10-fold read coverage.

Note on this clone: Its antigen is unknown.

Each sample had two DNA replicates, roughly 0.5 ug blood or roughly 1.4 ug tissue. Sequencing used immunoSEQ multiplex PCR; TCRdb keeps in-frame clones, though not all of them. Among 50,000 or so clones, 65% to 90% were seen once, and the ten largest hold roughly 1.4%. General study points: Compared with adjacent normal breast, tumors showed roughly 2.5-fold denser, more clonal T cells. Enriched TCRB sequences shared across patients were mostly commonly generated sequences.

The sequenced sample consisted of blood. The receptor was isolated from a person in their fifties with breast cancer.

Here the CDR3 DNA reads TGTGCCAGTAGTCCATTACAGGGAAGAGGCTACGAGCAGTACTTC. Translated, it gives CASSPLQGRGYEQYF. The rearrangement joins TRBV19 to TRBJ2-7, with a tentative D call TRBD1 (6 bases). The CDR3 is made up of 15 amino acids. Germline values: CDR1 LNHDA, CDR2 SQIVND (reference sequence). Trimming shortened V by 5 bases and J by 3 bases, and 17 bases separated the two germline ends.